This T cell receptor beta chain was recorded in a study of cytotoxic CD8 clonotypes in ibrutinib-treated CLL. This clone was counted a single time. Generated by immunoSEQ multiplex PCR, the TCRdb table keeps only in-frame clones and is missing some. The sample shows roughly 160,000 clones, roughly 80% of them seen only once. The V end lost 0 bases, the J end lost 0 bases, and 11 bases lay between the germline ends. The CDR3 is made up of 16 amino acids. The germline CDR1 and CDR2 sequences are GTSNPN and SVGIG (reference sequence). This specimen was PBMCs, taken after 12 months of ibrutinib treatment. This clonotype was sampled from a human donor with chronic lymphocytic leukemia. V usage is TRBV30 and J usage is TRBJ1-4; D is perhaps TRBD1 (5 bases). The CDR3 is CAWSVRTLATNEKLFF. The CDR3 coding sequence is TGTGCCTGGAGTGTACGGACACTGGCAACTAATGAAAAACTGTTTTTT.